Below are 3 T cell receptor beta chains sequenced from a single sample in a study of T cells in Graves' hyperthyroidism and ophthalmopathy. The source material, RNA transcripts, was used to amplify TCR beta CDR3 regions. The HTBI primer set served for first-round RT-PCR of the TCR CDR3. TCRdb recomputed calls from the multiplex PCR reads with MiXCR, one row per CDR3 protein. Among roughly 500,000 distinct CDR3 sequences listed, under 60% were seen once. The specimen was peripheral blood or thyroid tissue (not recorded which). Receptors were obtained from an adult woman with Graves' disease, either hyperthyroidism or ophthalmopathy (not recorded which).

The chain carries TRBV24-1 and TRBJ2-1; no definite D call. The CDR3 is 16 residues long. Trimming cost V 6 bases and J 8 bases, with 22 bases left between them. CDR1 and CDR2 (germline): KGHDR, SFDVKD. The CDR3 sequence: CATSTPRLYTIDEQFF. The CDR3 DNA is TGTGCCACCAGTACCCCACGGCTGTACACAATCGATGAGCAGTTCTTC.

This chain uses TRBV7-9 with TRBJ2-7, with 8 bases aligning to TRBD1. This CDR3 region has 15 residues. J was trimmed by 2 bases and V by 6 bases; bases with no gene match: 9. CDR1 SEHNR and CDR2 FQNEAQ come from the germline V gene (reference sequence). CDR3 in DNA: TGTGCCAGCAGTTCCCCCGGGACAGGAACCTACGAGCAGTACTTC. Translated: CASSSPGTGTYEQYF.

This sequence joins TRBV11-2 and TRBJ2-7; 8 positions agree with TRBD2. Germline assignment: CDR1 SGHAT and CDR2 FQNNGV. The J segment lost 3 bases and the V segment lost 6 bases, leaving 4 bases of the junction unmatched. The CDR3 length is 13 residues. Here the CDR3 DNA reads TGTGCCAGCAGGCGGGGGGTATACTACGAGCAGTACTTC. Residues: CASRRGVYYEQYF.